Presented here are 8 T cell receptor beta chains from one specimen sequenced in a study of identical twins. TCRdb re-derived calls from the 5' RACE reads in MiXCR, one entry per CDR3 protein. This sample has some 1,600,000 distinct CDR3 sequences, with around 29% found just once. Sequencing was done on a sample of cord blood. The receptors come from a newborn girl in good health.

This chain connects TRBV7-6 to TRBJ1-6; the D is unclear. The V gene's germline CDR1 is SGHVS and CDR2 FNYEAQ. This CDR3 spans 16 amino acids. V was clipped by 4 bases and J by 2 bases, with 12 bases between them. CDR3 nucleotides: TGTGCCAGCAGCTCTTTCCCTGGGGCCTATAATTCACCCCTCCACTTT. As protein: CASSSFPGAYNSPLHF.

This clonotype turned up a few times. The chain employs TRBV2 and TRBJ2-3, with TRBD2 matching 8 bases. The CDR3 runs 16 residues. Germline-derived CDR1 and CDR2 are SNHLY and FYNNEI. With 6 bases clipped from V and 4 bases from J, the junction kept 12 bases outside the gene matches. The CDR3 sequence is CASRRPGLVSADTQYF. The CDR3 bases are TGTGCCAGCAGGCGTCCGGGACTAGTCTCGGCAGATACGCAGTATTTT.

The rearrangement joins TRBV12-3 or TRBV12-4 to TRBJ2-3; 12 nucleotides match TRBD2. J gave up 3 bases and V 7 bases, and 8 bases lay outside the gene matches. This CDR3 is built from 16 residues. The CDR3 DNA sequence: TGTGCCAGCACCGGACTAGCGGGGTCTAGAACAGATACGCAGTATTTT. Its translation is CASTGLAGSRTDTQYF.

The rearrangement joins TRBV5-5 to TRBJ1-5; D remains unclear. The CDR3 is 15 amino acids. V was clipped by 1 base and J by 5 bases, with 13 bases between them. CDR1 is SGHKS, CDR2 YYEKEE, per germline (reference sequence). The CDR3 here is CASSLMGGRDQPQHF. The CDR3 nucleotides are TGTGCCAGCAGCTTGATGGGTGGTCGTGATCAGCCCCAGCATTTT.

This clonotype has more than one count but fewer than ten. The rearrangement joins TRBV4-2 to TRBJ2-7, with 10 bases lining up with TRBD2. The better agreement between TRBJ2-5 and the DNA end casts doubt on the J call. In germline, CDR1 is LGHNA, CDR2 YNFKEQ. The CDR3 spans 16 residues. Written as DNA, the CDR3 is TGTGCCAGCAGCCATGTAAGCGGGGGGGCCGTAGAGACCCAGTACTTC. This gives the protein CASSHVSGGAVETQYF.

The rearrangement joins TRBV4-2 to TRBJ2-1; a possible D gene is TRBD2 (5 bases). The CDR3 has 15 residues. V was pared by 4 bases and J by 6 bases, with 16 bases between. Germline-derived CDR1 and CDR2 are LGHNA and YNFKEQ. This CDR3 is CASSPDSSHINEQFF. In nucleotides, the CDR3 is TGTGCCAGCAGCCCGGACTCCAGCCATATCAATGAGCAGTTCTTC.

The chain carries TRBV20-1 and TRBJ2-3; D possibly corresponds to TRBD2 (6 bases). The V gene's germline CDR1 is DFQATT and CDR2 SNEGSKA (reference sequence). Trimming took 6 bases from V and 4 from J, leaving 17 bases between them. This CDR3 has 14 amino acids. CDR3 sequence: CSAPRSASADTQYF. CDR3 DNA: TGCAGTGCCCCCAGGAGTGCTAGCGCAGATACGCAGTATTTT.

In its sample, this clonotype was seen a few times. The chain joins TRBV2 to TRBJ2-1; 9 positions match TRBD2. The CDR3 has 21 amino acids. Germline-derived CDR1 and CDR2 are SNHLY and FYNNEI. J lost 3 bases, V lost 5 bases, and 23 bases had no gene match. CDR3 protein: CASSPRMTASGGGRVYNEQFF. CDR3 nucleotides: TGTGCCAGCAGTCCCCGTATGACTGCCTCCGGTGGCGGGAGGGTCTACAATGAGCAGTTCTTC.